The rows below give T cell receptor beta chains drawn from one sample of a study of blood T cell repertoires in COVID-19. Assay used: immunoSEQ multiplex PCR; TCRdb lists only in-frame clones, some missing. The table has under 500,000 clones, around 88% seen once; the top ten hold around 4.5%. Sample: peripheral blood. These TCRs come from a woman aged 25-40 years with acute or convalescent COVID-19. Both conserved end residues are part of each CDR3. A D gene is named only where the DNA matches it firmly. Clone size is not always given. Where it is, it says once, few, many or a class for expanded clones.

size	D	V	J	CDR3	DNA
few	NA	TRBV11-2	TRBJ1-2	CASSSLGTTVFYGYTF	TGTGCCAGCAGCTCCCTCGGGACAACCGTGTTCTATGGCTACACCTTC
NA	TRBD1	TRBV5-6	TRBJ2-2	CASSLARTGGTGELFF	TGTGCCAGCAGCTTGGCCCGGACAGGGGGCACCGGGGAGCTGTTTTTT
NA	NA	TRBV7-8	TRBJ1-3	CASSLYSSGNTIYF	TGTGCCAGCAGCTTATATAGCTCTGGAAACACCATATATTTT
NA	NA	TRBV2	TRBJ1-5	CASSDPPQGPNQPQHF	TGTGCCAGCAGCGATCCCCCTCAGGGTCCCAACCAGCCCCAGCATTTT
NA	NA	TRBV6-6	TRBJ1-1	CASSYSSAGGRTEAFF	TGTGCCAGCAGTTACTCGAGCGCGGGGGGGCGGACTGAAGCTTTCTTT
NA	NA	TRBV18	TRBJ2-3	CASSQGQGDTQYF	TGTGCCAGCTCACAGGGTCAGGGAGATACGCAGTATTTT
NA	NA	TRBV19	TRBJ2-5	CASAPLKGQETQYF	TGTGCCAGTGCCCCCTTAAAGGGGCAAGAGACCCAGTACTTC
NA	NA	TRBV4-1	TRBJ1-4	CASSQVSGGNEKLFF	TGCGCCAGCAGCCAAGTTTCGGGGGGAAATGAAAAACTGTTTTTT
NA	TRBD2	TRBV20-1	TRBJ2-1	CSASWTSGGTYNEQFF	TGCAGTGCTAGTTGGACTAGCGGGGGAACCTACAATGAGCAGTTCTTC
NA	NA	TRBV5-8	TRBJ2-3	CASSSRYRESDTQYF	TGTGCCAGCAGCTCGCGATACAGGGAATCAGATACGCAGTATTTT
NA	NA	TRBV5-1	TRBJ1-1	CASSLTGNTEAFF	TGCGCCAGCAGCCTTACAGGGAACACTGAAGCTTTCTTT
NA	NA	TRBV4-1	TRBJ2-5	CASSQGPDLRAKLETQYF	TGCGCCAGCAGCCAAGGTCCAGATCTGAGGGCAAAGTTAGAGACCCAGTACTTC
NA	TRBD1	TRBV5-4	TRBJ1-2	CASSVGQTAIYGYTF	TGTGCCAGCAGCGTGGGACAGACAGCGATCTATGGCTACACCTTC
NA	NA	TRBV5-1	TRBJ1-4	CASSINRALTEKLFF	TGCGCCAGCAGCATTAACAGGGCCCTAACCGAAAAACTGTTTTTT
NA	NA	TRBV30	TRBJ1-3	CAWSGQGNTIYF	TGTGCCTGGAGTGGGCAAGGAAACACCATATATTTT
NA	TRBD1	TRBV28	TRBJ1-4	CASKSSGGYEKLFF	TGTGCCAGCAAATCCTCAGGGGGATATGAAAAACTGTTTTTT
NA	TRBD1	TRBV2	TRBJ2-7	CASSGQGPSYEQYF	TGTGCCAGCAGTGGACAGGGGCCCTCCTACGAGCAGTACTTC
NA	TRBD1	TRBV27	TRBJ1-2	CASSLRQGLGGYTF	TGTGCCAGCAGTCTGAGACAGGGGTTGGGTGGCTACACCTTC
NA	TRBD2	TRBV7-9	TRBJ2-1	CASSLGLAIEQFF	TGTGCCAGCAGCTTGGGACTAGCGATTGAGCAGTTCTTC
NA	NA	TRBV24-1	TRBJ2-1	CATSEMGLFGDEQFF	TGTGCCACCAGTGAAATGGGACTCTTCGGCGATGAGCAGTTCTTC
NA	NA	TRBV9	TRBJ1-4	CASSGRPTVGGKLFF	TGTGCCAGCAGCGGTAGACCAACTGTGGGGGGTAAACTGTTTTTT
NA	TRBD2	TRBV7-3	TRBJ2-5	CASTLTGGGAGKTQYF	TGTGCCAGCACCCTTACAGGCGGGGGGGCCGGGAAGACCCAGTACTTC
few	TRBD1	TRBV7-8	TRBJ2-1	CASSWTGDEQFF	TGTGCCAGCAGCTGGACAGGGGATGAGCAGTTCTTC
NA	NA	TRBV5-4	TRBJ1-5	CASSPSPGAGNQPQHF	TGTGCCAGCAGCCCAAGCCCCGGAGCGGGCAATCAGCCCCAGCATTTT
NA	NA	TRBV6-6	TRBJ1-1	CASSYTSAEPEAFF	TGTGCCAGCAGTTACACAAGCGCGGAACCTGAAGCTTTCTTT
NA	TRBD2	TRBV4-1	TRBJ2-1	CASSSQGLAGGGSSYNEQFF	TGCGCCAGCAGCAGCCAGGGACTAGCGGGGGGTGGGAGCTCCTACAATGAGCAGTTCTTC
NA	NA	TRBV7-9	TRBJ2-3	CASSSLQPTGDYTDTQYF	TGTGCCAGCAGCTCCTTACAACCTACAGGAGATTACACAGATACGCAGTATTTT
NA	TRBD2	TRBV4-2	TRBJ2-3	CASKLTRASGLTDTQYF	TGTGCCAGCAAACTCACGCGGGCTAGCGGGCTCACAGATACGCAGTATTTT
few	NA	TRBV3-1/TRBV3-2	TRBJ1-5	CASSPRQGNQPQHF	TGTGCCAGCAGCCCCCGACAGGGCAATCAGCCCCAGCATTTT
NA	TRBD1	TRBV11-2	TRBJ1-4	CASSTGVVNEKLFF	TGTGCCAGCAGCACAGGGGTTGTTAATGAAAAACTGTTTTTT
NA	TRBD1	TRBV18	TRBJ1-2	CASSPDRDGYTF	TGTGCCAGCTCACCGGACAGGGATGGCTACACCTTC
NA	NA	TRBV28	TRBJ1-1	CASRVETEAFF	TGTGCCAGCAGAGTCGAGACTGAAGCTTTCTTT
NA	NA	TRBV6-5	TRBJ1-1	CASSYSSVARGTEAFF	TGTGCCAGCAGTTACTCGTCGGTCGCCCGGGGGACTGAAGCTTTCTTT
NA	NA	TRBV5-3	TRBJ1-4	CARSPTPPTATNEKLFF	TGTGCCAGAAGCCCCACACCCCCGACAGCAACTAATGAAAAACTGTTTTTT
NA	NA	TRBV23-1	TRBJ2-7	CASSNRFEQYF	TGCGCCAGCAGTAACAGGTTTGAGCAGTACTTC